This T cell receptor beta chain derives from a study of T cell responses to AZD1222 COVID-19 vaccine. Study-wide findings and caveats: Donors were largely white British and mainly female; clonal diversity was possibly underestimated. Regions 160-218 and 743-854 dominated among vaccine-associated CD4 TCRs spanning spike. Targeting of unmutated variant regions was reportedly seen in nearly half of spike-specific TCRs. Following two doses of AZD1222, Spike-specific TCR breadth and depth rose.

Between the trimmed V and J ends, which lost 4 bases and 2 bases, there was a span of 13 bases. The CDR3 is 15 residues long. Germline CDR1 reads SGHDT; CDR2 reads YYEEEE. Produced via immunoSEQ multiplex PCR; TCRdb's table is partial and in-frame only. The sample consists of 120,000 to 150,000 clones, more than 75% of them appearing once. To note about this clone: Its antigen is still unknown.

The V and J genes are TRBV5-6 and TRBJ2-1; the D gene is possibly TRBD1 (6 bases). This sequence was found in an adult in good health. The material was peripheral blood, obtained on day 0 of AZD1222 vaccination. CDR3 region: CASSLRGGTYNEQFF. DNA of the CDR3: TGTGCCAGCAGCCTTCGAGGGGGAACCTACAATGAGCAGTTCTTC.